This TCR beta chain originates from a study of T cell repertoires in aging, cancer and after chemotherapy. Rearranged V-D-J TRB sequences were amplified with a mixed TRB-A/B primer pool. TCRdb called the multiplex PCR reads again in MiXCR, with one record for every CDR3 protein. Counted here are about 7,700 distinct CDR3 sequences, roughly half occurring once; the ten biggest clones make up about 3.3%. Amplification of TCR beta used genomic DNA extracted from peripheral blood. From germline, CDR1 is SGHDT and CDR2 YYEEEE. V was cut by 2 bases and J by 0 bases, with 9 bases left in between. There are 14 residues in the CDR3.

V and J are TRBV5-6 and TRBJ2-7; the D gene could be TRBD1 or TRBD2 (5 bases each). The sequenced sample was blood. The sequence was obtained from a human donor with a solid tumor. CDR3 bases: TGTGCCAGCAGCTTCGGGACGGTCTCCTACGAGCAGTACTTC. Translating it yields CASSFGTVSYEQYF.